The clone carrying this TCR beta chain was seen more than once but under ten times. What it binds is unknown. The germline V gene encodes CDR1 SQVTM and CDR2 ANQGSEA. The CDR3 is 11 residues long. With 4 bases removed from V and 6 bases from J, the gap between germline ends came to 7 bases. This specimen comes from a study of cytomegalovirus exposure and HLA in healthy donors. Study-wide results and caveats: Altogether, some 160 TCR beta chains were recorded as cytomegalovirus-associated. In a later analysis, HLA-associated TCR beta chains were more clonally expanded than equally common others.

The study ran its PCR with 60 Vbeta and 13 Jbeta primers. Sequencing used immunoSEQ multiplex PCR; TCRdb keeps in-frame clones, though not all of them. The sample consists of around 110,000 clones, around a tenth of them appearing once. The chain uses TRBV29-1 and TRBJ2-1, with D maybe TRBD1 (5 bases). Material for sequencing was PBMCs. The TCR originated in a man younger than 45 in good health and CMV-seronegative. The CDR3 is CSVGTSNEQFF. CDR3 DNA sequence: TGCAGCGTTGGGACATCCAATGAGCAGTTCTTC.